These 14 T cell receptor beta chains share one sample of origin, sequenced in a study of siplizumab effects on memory and regulatory T cells (dated by TCRdb to the late 2010s). Receptor amplification or capture employed the immunoSEQ multiplex PCR assay. TCRdb took over this immuneACCESS table, retaining in-frame rearrangements with V and J assigned. Such tables are incomplete; in checked studies, under half of the missing clones stem from an unresolved V gene, and the remainder is unexplained. Within this sample are roughly 62,000 clones, with around 79% of them counted one time only. The ten biggest clones cover 0.42% of the sample. The sample comprised memory CD4+ T cells sorted from blood. Interpreted using the paper, the cell subset or site label stands for: unstimulated CD4+ memory T cells. These receptors were obtained from a human donor in good health.

The V call is TRBV30, the J call TRBJ2-3; D possibly corresponds to TRBD1 (7 bases). Germline CDR1 is GTSNPN and CDR2 is SVGIG (reference sequence). Trimming took off 2 bases at V and 7 bases at J, with 10 bases between the two ends. The CDR3 totals 12 residues. The chain's CDR3 is CAWSPGGYTQYF. The CDR3 DNA follows: TGTGCCTGGAGTCCAGGGGGGTATACGCAGTATTTT.

CDR3 bases: TGCAGTGCTACGGGAGGAAACACCATATATTTT. This sequence encodes CSATGGNTIYF. The gene calls are TRBV20-1 and TRBJ1-3; D not resolved. CDR1 is DFQATT and CDR2 is SNEGSKA in the germline V gene (reference sequence). The CDR3 is 11 amino acids. With 4 bases removed from V and 4 bases from J, the gap between germline ends came to 5 bases.

V is TRBV9 and J is TRBJ1-2; D is unresolved. V was pared by 6 bases and J by 2 bases, with 17 bases between. Per the germline V gene, CDR1 is SGDLS and CDR2 is YYNGEE. The CDR3 runs 15 residues. The CDR3 spells CASTRGWAQNYGYTF. Written as DNA, the CDR3 is TGTGCCAGCACCCGCGGCTGGGCGCAAAACTATGGCTACACCTTC.

The chain combines TRBV5-1 with TRBJ1-5; D might be TRBD1 (6 bases). V was trimmed by 6 bases and J by 3 bases, leaving 13 bases between them. Germline CDR1 reads SGHRS; CDR2 reads YFSETQ. The CDR3 sequence is 14 residues long. The CDR3 loop reads CASKEGEFNQPQHF. CDR3 nucleotides: TGCGCCAGCAAGGAGGGGGAATTCAATCAGCCCCAGCATTTT.

V gene TRBV19 combines with J gene TRBJ2-5, with a tentative D call TRBD1 (6 bases). Germline CDR1 and CDR2: LNHDA and SQIVND (reference sequence). The V end lost 7 bases, the J end lost 0 bases, and 12 bases lay between the germline ends. The CDR3 runs to 14 residues. CDR3 DNA: TGTGCCAGTAAGGGGACAAGATACCAAGAGACCCAGTACTTC. Its translation is CASKGTRYQETQYF.

This clone was seen a few times. J is TRBJ1-5 and V is TRBV2; D perhaps matches TRBD1 (6 bases). The CDR3 contains 14 residues. The V end was cut by 5 bases, the J end by 4 bases, with 12 bases between. CDR1 is SNHLY and CDR2 is FYNNEI in the germline V gene. The CDR3 bases are TGTGCCAGCAGTCCGGACAGTTCAAATCAGCCCCAGCATTTT. Encoded protein: CASSPDSSNQPQHF.

The chain employs TRBV27 and TRBJ1-1; D is possibly TRBD1 (6 bases). This CDR3 contains 14 residues. Trimming pared 2 bases from V and 5 bases from J, leaving 12 bases between. In germline, CDR1 is MNHEY, CDR2 SMNVEV (reference sequence). The CDR3 sequence is CASSLKQGRTEAFF. CDR3 DNA: TGTGCCAGCAGTTTAAAACAGGGAAGGACTGAAGCTTTCTTT.

This clone occurred a few times. The sample has other DNA sequences that encode this CDR3 too. The V call is TRBV5-4, the J call TRBJ1-2; tentative D call: TRBD1 (5 bases). Germline V gene lookup returns CDR1 SGHNT and CDR2 YYREEE (reference sequence). V lost 3 bases and J 6 bases, leaving 21 bases between the germline ends. The CDR3 totals 16 residues. CDR3 bases: TGTGCCAGCAGCTGGGGTCTGGGGCGCGAGGTTCATGGCTACACCTTC. This encodes CASSWGLGREVHGYTF.

V and J are TRBV5-4 and TRBJ2-5; 7 positions agree with TRBD2. The junction had 7 bases not matched to a gene; V was cut back by 0 bases and J by 2 bases. The germline V gene encodes CDR1 SGHNT and CDR2 YYREEE (reference sequence). This CDR3 contains 16 residues. Written as DNA, the CDR3 is TGTGCCAGCAGCTTGGGGGCTAGCGGTATTCAAGAGACCCAGTACTTC. Protein sequence: CASSLGASGIQETQYF.

This clone was found once. The chain carries TRBV29-1 and TRBJ1-2, with a tentative D call TRBD1 (5 bases). CDR3 length: 15 residues. The V end lost 6 bases, the J end lost 5 bases, and 22 bases lay between the germline ends. The germline CDR1 and CDR2 sequences are SQVTM and ANQGSEA. For the CDR3, the DNA is TGCAGCGTGCTTCGCCAGGGCGCCCAAGGGTATGGCTACACCTTC. Its translation: CSVLRQGAQGYGYTF. The full variable domain, in which reference TRBV29-1 and TRBJ1-2 provide the parts outside the CDR3, is SAVISQKPSRDICQRGTSLTIQCQVDSQVTMMFWYRQQPGQSLTLIATANQGSEATYESGFVIDKFPISRPNLTFSTLTVSNMSPEDSSIYLCSVLRQGAQGYGYTFGSGTRLTVV.

This sequence joins TRBV9 and TRBJ2-2; D gene uncertain. Trimming left V 6 bases short and J 5 bases short, with 11 bases between. Germline V CDR1 and CDR2: SGDLS, YYNGEE. This CDR3 is 13 amino acids long. In DNA form, the CDR3 reads TGTGCCAGCACCGTCCTACAAACCGGGGAGCTGTTTTTT. Protein sequence: CASTVLQTGELFF.

This clone was seen a few times. This sequence joins TRBV7-9 and TRBJ2-2; D possibly matches TRBD1 or TRBD2 (5 bases each). The CDR3 consists of 14 residues. Trimming took 2 bases from V and 6 from J, leaving 10 bases between them. Germline CDR1 and CDR2: SEHNR and FQNEAQ (reference sequence). In DNA, the CDR3 is TGTGCCAGCAGCTTATACTTGGGACCCGGGGAGCTGTTTTTT. Translated: CASSLYLGPGELFF.

The rearrangement joins TRBV7-3 to TRBJ1-6; 7 bases agree with TRBD1. The CDR3 runs to 14 residues. V shed 6 bases, J shed 7 bases, and the junction held 6 bases outside the gene matches. Germline V lookup: CDR1 SGHTA, CDR2 FQGTGA. DNA for the CDR3: TGTGCCAGCAGAACCGGGACAGACAATTCACCCCTCCACTTT. It encodes CASRTGTDNSPLHF.

This chain connects TRBV6-5 to TRBJ1-3; no firm D call. The CDR3 has 13 residues. CDR1 and CDR2 (germline): MNHEY, SVGAGI. V was shortened by 0 bases and J by 4 bases, with 4 bases between the two germline ends. DNA of the CDR3: TGTGCCAGCAGTTACTCACCCGGAAACACCATATATTTT. This translates into CASSYSPGNTIYF.